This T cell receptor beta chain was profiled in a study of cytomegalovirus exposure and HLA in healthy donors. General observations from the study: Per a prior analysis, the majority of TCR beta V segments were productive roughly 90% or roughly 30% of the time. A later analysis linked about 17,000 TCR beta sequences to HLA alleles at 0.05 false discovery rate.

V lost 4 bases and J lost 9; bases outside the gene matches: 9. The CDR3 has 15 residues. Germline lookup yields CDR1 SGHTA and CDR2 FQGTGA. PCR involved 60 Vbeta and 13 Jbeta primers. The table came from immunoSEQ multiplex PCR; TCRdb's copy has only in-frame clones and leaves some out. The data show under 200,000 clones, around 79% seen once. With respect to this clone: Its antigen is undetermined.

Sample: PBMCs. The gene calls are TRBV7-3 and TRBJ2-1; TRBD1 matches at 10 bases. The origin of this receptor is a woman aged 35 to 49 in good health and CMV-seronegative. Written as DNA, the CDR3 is TGTGCCAGCAGCTCAGCCGGGACAGGGGTCGGTGAGCAGTTCTTC. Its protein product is CASSSAGTGVGEQFF.